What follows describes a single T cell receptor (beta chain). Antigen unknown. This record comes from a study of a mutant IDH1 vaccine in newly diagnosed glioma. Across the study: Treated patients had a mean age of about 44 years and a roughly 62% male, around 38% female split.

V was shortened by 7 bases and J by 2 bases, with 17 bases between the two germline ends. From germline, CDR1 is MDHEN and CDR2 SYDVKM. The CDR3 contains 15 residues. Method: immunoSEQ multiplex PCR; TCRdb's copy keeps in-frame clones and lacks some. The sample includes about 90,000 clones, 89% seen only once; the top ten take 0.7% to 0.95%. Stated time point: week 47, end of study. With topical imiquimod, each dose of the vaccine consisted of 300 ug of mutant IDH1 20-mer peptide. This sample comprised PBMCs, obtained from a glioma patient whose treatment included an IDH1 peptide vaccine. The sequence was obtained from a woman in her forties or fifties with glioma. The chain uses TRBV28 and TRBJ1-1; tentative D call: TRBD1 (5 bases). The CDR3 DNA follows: TGTGCCAGCACCTTGGCGCCAGGGTTTAACACTGAAGCTTTCTTT. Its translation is CASTLAPGFNTEAFF.